The next 29 T cell receptor beta chains were all read from a single sample in a study of T cells in Graves' hyperthyroidism and ophthalmopathy. From RNA transcripts, TCR beta CDR3 regions were amplified. Carried out on the TCR CDR3, a first-round RT-PCR used the HTBI primer set. TCRdb redid the calling of the multiplex PCR reads with MiXCR, one entry per CDR3 protein. The table has a few hundred thousand distinct CDR3 sequences, 11% to 15% seen once; the top ten hold approximately 15%. The sample comprised blood. These receptors were taken from a woman in her thirties or forties with Graves' hyperthyroidism.

This clonotype has a handful of counts. A much larger clone sits a single nucleotide away, making a read error possible. CDR3 in DNA: TGTGCCAGCTCCTTAGGGGGGCAGGGGCAAGAGGCCCAGTACTTC. Its protein product is CASSLGGQGQEAQYF. The V and J genes are TRBV28 and TRBJ2-5; D is tentatively TRBD1 or TRBD2 (6 bases each). The CDR3 covers 15 residues. Germline V gene lookup returns CDR1 MDHEN and CDR2 SYDVKM.

The J gene is TRBJ2-7, the V gene TRBV10-1, with D perhaps matching TRBD2 (6 bases). Trimming shortened V by 0 bases and J by 0 bases, and 9 bases separated the two germline ends. The CDR3 has 15 residues. Germline CDR1 reads WNHNN; CDR2 reads SYGVQD (reference sequence). The CDR3 nucleotides are TGCGCCAGCAGTGAGTCCGGGAGTGCCTCCTACGAGCAGTACTTC. Translating gives CASSESGSASYEQYF.

CDR3 in amino acids: CSAASGRTSTDTQYF. In DNA form, the CDR3 reads TGCAGTGCGGCTAGCGGGAGAACTAGCACAGATACGCAGTATTTT. The chain is built from TRBV20-1 and TRBJ2-3; 10 nucleotides agree with TRBD2. Trimming at V came to 6 bases and at J to 0 bases, leaving 6 bases not matched to a gene. Germline loops: CDR1 DFQATT, CDR2 SNEGSKA (reference sequence). The CDR3 runs to 15 residues.

This clonotype has a count of ten or more. This chain links TRBV2 with TRBJ2-7; 8 nucleotides match TRBD2. This CDR3 contains 13 residues. Germline V CDR1 and CDR2: SNHLY, FYNNEI. The trim removed 6 bases at V and 7 bases at J, leaving 8 bases unmatched. The DNA for the CDR3 is TGTGCCAGCAGACTAGCGGACACGGGTGAGCAGTACTTC. Amino acids: CASRLADTGEQYF.

This clonotype was seen more than once but under ten times. This chain connects TRBV29-1 to TRBJ1-4; the match to TRBD1 covers 7 bases. The ends lost 7 bases at V and 0 bases at J; junction bases unmatched: 14. Germline assignment: CDR1 SQVTM and CDR2 ANQGSEA. The CDR3 covers 17 residues. CDR3 DNA sequence: TGCAGCGCCCAAGGGGGGACAGAGTTATCAACTAATGAAAAACTGTTTTTT. The encoded protein is CSAQGGTELSTNEKLFF.

In this sample, this clonotype turned up many times. V is TRBV28 and J is TRBJ1-6; D may be TRBD1 (5 bases). The germline V gene encodes CDR1 MDHEN and CDR2 SYDVKM. The V and J ends lost 1 base and 9 bases respectively, with 13 bases between them. The CDR3 spans 15 residues. The CDR3 nucleotides read TGTGCCAGCAGTTTATCCCAGGGTCAGGTTTCACCCCTCCACTTT. This translates into CASSLSQGQVSPLHF.

This clonotype was recorded a few times. The CDR3 loop is CASSLASLNSPLHF. CDR3 DNA sequence: TGTGCCAGCAGTTTAGCTTCGTTAAATTCACCCCTCCACTTT. V and J are TRBV12-3 or TRBV12-4 and TRBJ1-6; no clear D gene. The germline V and J ends were trimmed by 0 bases and 7 bases, with 7 bases remaining between them. The CDR3 runs 14 residues.

The gene calls are TRBV12-3 or TRBV12-4 and TRBJ2-3, with a tentative D call TRBD2 (6 bases). This CDR3 region has 15 residues. V was pared by 10 bases and J by 0 bases, with 17 bases between. The CDR3 spells CATSPRDSSTDTQYF. In DNA form, the CDR3 reads TGTGCCACCTCACCCCGGGACTCCAGCACAGATACGCAGTATTTT.

This clonotype was counted at least ten times. The chain recombines TRBV30 with TRBJ2-2; no clear D. The V and J ends lost 0 bases and 3 bases respectively, with 11 bases between them. This CDR3 has 15 amino acids. Germline V gene sequence: CDR1 GTSNPN, CDR2 SVGIG (reference sequence). The CDR3 sequence is CAWSVPSWDTGELFF. Here the CDR3 DNA reads TGTGCCTGGAGTGTACCATCTTGGGACACCGGGGAGCTGTTTTTT.

As to this clonotype: At one end, the junction sequence differs from germline, possibly due to a read error. V gene TRBV14 combines with J gene TRBJ2-7, with D hard to call. In germline, CDR1 is SGHDN, CDR2 FVKESK. This CDR3 spans 14 amino acids. CDR3 bases: TGCGCCAGCAGCCAAGATCAGGTATCCTACGAGCAGTACTTC. This encodes CASSQDQVSYEQYF.

This clonotype has ten or more counts. The chain combines TRBV12-3 or TRBV12-4 with TRBJ2-3; 8 bases map to TRBD2. The CDR3 has 16 amino acids. The ends lost 5 bases at V and 1 base at J; junction bases unmatched: 8. CDR3 protein: CASSPLSAGGTDTQYF. DNA for the CDR3: TGTGCCAGCAGTCCTCTATCAGCGGGGGGCACAGATACGCAGTATTTT.

This clonotype was counted at least ten times. This chain connects TRBV20-1 to TRBJ2-1; D is perhaps TRBD2 (6 bases). This CDR3 region has 15 residues. Deletions cut 2 bases from V and 8 bases from J, with 19 bases between. Per germline, CDR1 DFQATT and CDR2 SNEGSKA (reference sequence). The CDR3 DNA sequence: TGCAGTGCTAGAAATCCCAAGACTAGTACCTATGAGCAGTTCTTC. It translates to CSARNPKTSTYEQFF.

The V gene is TRBV7-9, the J gene TRBJ1-2; TRBD1 matches at 8 bases. V trimming: 5 bases; J trimming: 8 bases; junction bases outside the gene matches: 1. Germline CDR1 SEHNR, CDR2 FQNEAQ (reference sequence). This CDR3 is built from 11 residues. In nucleotides, the CDR3 is TGTGCCAGCAGCGACAGGGGAGGCTACACCTTC. Protein sequence: CASSDRGGYTF. Together with reference TRBV7-9 and TRBJ1-2, the CDR3 gives the full variable domain: DTGVSQNPRHKITKRGQNVTFRCDPISEHNRLYWYRQTLGQGPEFLTYFQNEAQLEKSRLLSDRFSAERPKGSFSTLEIQRTEQGDSAMYLCASSDRGGYTFGSGTRLTVV.

The genes are TRBV5-1 and TRBJ2-5; possibly TRBD2 for D (6 bases). CDR3 length equals 14 residues. Looked up from germline, CDR1 is SGHRS and CDR2 is YFSETQ. Trimming removed 3 bases from V and 5 bases from J, with 14 bases in between. For the CDR3, the DNA is TGCGCCAGCAGCTCGCTAGCGTTTGGTGAGACCCAGTACTTC. Its translation is CASSSLAFGETQYF.

This clonotype was counted ten times or more. CDR3 region: CASSLNGLAKNIQYF. The CDR3 DNA follows: TGTGCCAGCAGTTTAAACGGATTAGCCAAAAACATTCAGTACTTC. The rearrangement links TRBV28 to TRBJ2-4; no definite D call. Trimming stripped 2 bases from V and 0 bases from J, with 8 bases between. CDR3 length: 15 residues. Germline V gene data show CDR1 as MDHEN and CDR2 as SYDVKM.

The genes are TRBV4-1 and TRBJ1-2, with unresolved D. Germline lookup yields CDR1 MGHRA and CDR2 YSYEKL. The CDR3 spans 15 residues. With 0 bases removed from V and 4 bases from J, the gap between germline ends came to 12 bases. The CDR3 reads CASSQDQGNGYGYTF. DNA of the CDR3: TGCGCCAGCAGCCAAGATCAAGGGAACGGCTATGGCTACACCTTC.

The rearrangement joins TRBV5-5 to TRBJ2-2; TRBD1 matches 10 bases. V lost 3 bases and J lost 6; bases outside the gene matches: 5. The CDR3 sequence is 15 residues long. From germline, CDR1 is SGHKS and CDR2 YYEKEE (reference sequence). CDR3 in amino acids: CASSSGQGFAGELFF. CDR3 DNA: TGTGCCAGCAGCTCGGGACAGGGGTTTGCCGGGGAGCTGTTTTTT.

The chain combines TRBV7-2 with TRBJ2-7, with D perhaps TRBD2 (6 bases). Germline V gives CDR1 SGHTA, CDR2 FQGNSA. The CDR3 runs 15 residues. Trimming removed 3 bases from V and 2 bases from J, with 14 bases in between. The CDR3 coding sequence is TGTGCCAGCAGCTTGGAGGCTAGCGCAACCTACGAGCAGTACTTC. Its translation: CASSLEASATYEQYF.

V usage is TRBV7-8 and J usage is TRBJ1-5, with 9 bases identical to TRBD1. Germline CDR1 reads SGHVS; CDR2 reads FQNEAQ. The V and J ends lost 0 bases and 2 bases, in that order; junction bases with no gene match: 5. The length of the CDR3 is 17 residues. CDR3 sequence: CASSLAPGTGCNQPQHF. Here the CDR3 DNA reads TGTGCCAGCAGCTTAGCGCCTGGGACAGGGTGCAATCAGCCCCAGCATTTT.

The rearrangement joins TRBV10-1 to TRBJ2-7; 8 bases are shared with TRBD1. The length of the CDR3 is 15 residues. The V gene's germline CDR1 is WNHNN and CDR2 SYGVQD (reference sequence). The V gene end was trimmed by 2 bases and the J gene end by 0 bases; junction bases not matched to a gene: 3. The DNA of the CDR3 is TGCGCCAGCAGTGAGGGACAGGGCGGCTCCTACGAGCAGTACTTC. Its translation is CASSEGQGGSYEQYF.

This clonotype was counted only a few times. The rearrangement links TRBV6-1 to TRBJ1-1; no clear D gene. The CDR3 covers 13 residues. The ends were cut back, 5 bases at V and 8 bases at J, with 15 bases in the middle. Germline values: CDR1 MNHNS, CDR2 SASEGT. CDR3 coding DNA: TGTGCCAGCAGTTCCCAGTCCGGCCTGGAAGCTTTCTTT. The encoded protein is CASSSQSGLEAFF.

This clonotype has a count of ten or more. The CDR3 protein is CSAREGIGVNQPQHF. For the CDR3, the DNA is TGCAGTGCTAGAGAAGGGATTGGGGTCAATCAGCCCCAGCATTTT. V usage is TRBV20-1 and J usage is TRBJ1-5; no definite D call. V was pared by 0 bases and J by 3 bases, with 12 bases between. Germline assignment: CDR1 DFQATT and CDR2 SNEGSKA (reference sequence). CDR3 length: 15 residues.

Points on this clonotype: The junction departs from the called germline gene at one end, perhaps through a read error. This chain links TRBV5-5 with TRBJ1-2, with D hard to call. CDR3 length: 13 residues. Germline V CDR1 and CDR2: SGHKS, YYEKEE (reference sequence). The DNA for the CDR3 is TGCGCCAGCAGCGCAGAAAACGACTATGGCTACACCTTC. Translation gives CASSAENDYGYTF.

The chain links TRBV9 to TRBJ2-1; 8 positions agree with TRBD2. The CDR3 length is 18 residues. With V trimmed by 0 bases and J by 6 bases, 14 bases remained unmatched. The germline V gene has CDR1 SGDLS and CDR2 YYNGEE. CDR3 amino acids: CASSVAPLTSVTPNEQFF. CDR3 DNA sequence: TGTGCCAGCAGCGTAGCCCCCCTGACTAGCGTGACCCCCAATGAGCAGTTCTTC.

This clonotype was seen repeatedly, ten times or more. The chain recombines TRBV2 with TRBJ2-1; 7 nucleotides agree with TRBD2. The germline V gene has CDR1 SNHLY and CDR2 FYNNEI. CDR3 length equals 14 residues. V lost 4 bases to trimming and J lost 7 bases; unmatched junction nucleotides: 7. The CDR3 DNA reads as TGTGCCAGCAGTGTTAGACTAGCCCCGAATGAGCAGTTCTTC. Protein sequence: CASSVRLAPNEQFF.

This clonotype turned up a few times. The gene calls are TRBV14 and TRBJ2-5, with no clear D. Trimming stripped 6 bases from V and 6 bases from J, with 17 bases between. Germline lookup yields CDR1 SGHDN and CDR2 FVKESK. The CDR3 spans 14 residues. This CDR3 reads CASSLQRSSQTQYF. CDR3 sequence (DNA): TGTGCCAGCAGTCTCCAAAGGTCCTCGCAGACCCAGTACTTC.

The chain joins TRBV9 to TRBJ2-1; possible D gene TRBD2, 5 bases. V was pared by 3 bases and J by 6 bases, with 10 bases between. CDR3 length equals 13 residues. Per germline, CDR1 SGDLS and CDR2 YYNGEE. The CDR3 coding sequence is TGTGCCAGCAGCGAGGGAGCGGCCAATGAGCAGTTCTTC. Protein product: CASSEGAANEQFF.

This clonotype showed up many times. The rearrangement joins TRBV6-2 or TRBV6-3 to TRBJ2-2; D tentatively reads TRBD1 or TRBD2 (5 bases each). The CDR3 runs to 19 residues. Germline-derived CDR1 and CDR2 are MNHEY and SVGEGT. Trimming took off 2 bases at V and 3 bases at J, with 22 bases between the two ends. The CDR3 region is CASSYRPEGTAAHTGELFF. In DNA, the CDR3 is TGTGCCAGCAGTTACCGCCCTGAGGGGACCGCTGCACACACCGGGGAGCTGTTTTTT.

This clonotype has ten or more counts. This chain joins TRBV20-1 and TRBJ2-3; D is ambiguous. The germline V and J ends were trimmed by 3 bases and 4 bases, with 11 bases remaining between them. Looked up from germline, CDR1 is DFQATT and CDR2 is SNEGSKA (reference sequence). CDR3 length: 13 amino acids. DNA of the CDR3: TGCAGTGCTAGCGACTCCCTCGCAGATACGCAGTATTTT. Protein sequence: CSASDSLADTQYF.